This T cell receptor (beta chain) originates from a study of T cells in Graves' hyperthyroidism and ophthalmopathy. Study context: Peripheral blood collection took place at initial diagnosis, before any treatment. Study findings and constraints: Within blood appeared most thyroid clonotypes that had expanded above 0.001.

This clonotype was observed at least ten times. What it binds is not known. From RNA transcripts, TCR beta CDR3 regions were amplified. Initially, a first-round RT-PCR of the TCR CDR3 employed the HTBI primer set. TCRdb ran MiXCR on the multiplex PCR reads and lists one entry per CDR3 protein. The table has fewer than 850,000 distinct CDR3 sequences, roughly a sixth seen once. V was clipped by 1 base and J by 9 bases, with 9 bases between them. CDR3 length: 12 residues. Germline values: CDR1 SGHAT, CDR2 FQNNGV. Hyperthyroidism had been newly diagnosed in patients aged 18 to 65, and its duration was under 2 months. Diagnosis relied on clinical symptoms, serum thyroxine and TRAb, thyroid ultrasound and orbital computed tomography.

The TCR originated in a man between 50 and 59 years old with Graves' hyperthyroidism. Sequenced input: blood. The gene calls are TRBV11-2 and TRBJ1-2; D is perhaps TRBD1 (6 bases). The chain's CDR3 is CASSLVRGSYTF. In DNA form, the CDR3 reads TGTGCCAGCAGCTTAGTCAGGGGAAGCTACACCTTC.